Below, 29 T cell receptor beta chains from the same sample are listed, as sequenced in a study of cytomegalovirus exposure and HLA in healthy donors. Amplification used 60 Vbeta primers and 13 Jbeta primers. Measured with immunoSEQ multiplex PCR; TCRdb has only the in-frame clones, and not every one. The data hold fewer than 150,000 clones, with 73% observed a single time. The sequenced sample was PBMCs. The source is a woman aged 40 to 50 in good health and CMV-seronegative.

The CDR3 DNA reads TGTGCCAGCTCACCACCGCCGATTTTGAGGACTGCCAAAAACATTCAGTACTTC. Translated, it gives CASSPPPILRTAKNIQYF. V usage is TRBV18 and J usage is TRBJ2-4, with TRBD2 as a possible D gene (5 bases). Per the germline V gene, CDR1 is KGHSH and CDR2 is LQKENI. The CDR3 has 18 amino acids. V shed 0 bases and J shed 1 base, with 16 bases lying between them.

This clone was seen a handful of times. The genes are TRBV7-2 and TRBJ2-7; TRBD1 might be the D (6 bases). The CDR3 contains 15 residues. Deletions cut 2 bases from V and 2 bases from J, with 13 bases between. Germline V gives CDR1 SGHTA, CDR2 FQGNSA. CDR3 region: CASSLRQVPTYEQYF. DNA of the CDR3: TGTGCCAGCAGCTTACGACAGGTCCCAACCTACGAGCAGTACTTC. Together with reference TRBV7-2 and TRBJ2-7, the CDR3 gives the full variable domain: GAGVSQSPSNKVTEKGKDVELRCDPISGHTALYWYRQSLGQGLEFLIYFQGNSAPDKSGLPSDRFSAERTGGSVSTLTIQRTQQEDSAVYLCASSLRQVPTYEQYFGPGTRLTVT.

The gene calls are TRBV5-6 and TRBJ2-1, with no clear D. The CDR3 is made up of 12 amino acids. From germline, CDR1 is SGHDT and CDR2 YYEEEE. V dropped 1 base and J dropped 6 bases, with 5 bases sitting between them. The CDR3 here is CASSLSFNEQFF. The DNA for the CDR3 is TGTGCCAGCAGCTTGTCGTTCAATGAGCAGTTCTTC.

The chain recombines TRBV9 with TRBJ2-3, with D possibly being TRBD1 (6 bases). Germline-derived CDR1 and CDR2 are SGDLS and YYNGEE. The CDR3 covers 15 residues. V lost 3 bases to trimming and J lost 4 bases, with 15 bases between them. This CDR3 reads CASSGRGFFPDTQYF. CDR3 coding DNA: TGTGCCAGCAGCGGCAGGGGTTTCTTCCCAGATACGCAGTATTTT.

The genes are TRBV11-1 and TRBJ1-4; perhaps TRBD1 as D (5 bases). Germline CDR1 SGHAT, CDR2 FQDESV (reference sequence). V was shortened by 5 bases and J by 6 bases, with 16 bases between the two germline ends. The CDR3 contains 15 residues. This chain's CDR3 is CASSLAGPLDEKLFF. Written as DNA, the CDR3 is TGTGCCAGCAGCCTGGCGGGGCCCCTGGATGAAAAACTGTTTTTT.

J is TRBJ2-7 and V is TRBV28; 13 bases are a match to TRBD2. V dropped 6 bases and J dropped 4; count of bases not matched to a gene: 15. The CDR3 is 18 residues long. Germline lookup yields CDR1 MDHEN and CDR2 SYDVKM. The CDR3 region is CASSPGGLAGDLLYEQYF. The CDR3 DNA reads as TGTGCCAGCAGCCCAGGAGGACTAGCGGGAGATCTCTTGTACGAGCAGTACTTC. Using reference TRBV28 and TRBJ2-7 for the parts outside the CDR3, the full variable domain is DVKVTQSSRYLVKRTGEKVFLECVQDMDHENMFWYRQDPGLGLRLIYFSYDVKMKEKGDIPEGYSVSREKKERFSLILESASTNQTSMYLCASSPGGLAGDLLYEQYFGPGTRLTVT.

The chain couples TRBV7-2 to TRBJ1-5, with 7 bases that match TRBD1. V gave up 5 bases and J gave up 5 bases; unmatched junction bases: 9. In germline, CDR1 is SGHTA, CDR2 FQGNSA. CDR3 length: 15 amino acids. CDR3 sequence: CASSPWTGEDQPQHF. The CDR3 bases are TGTGCCAGCAGCCCCTGGACAGGAGAGGATCAGCCCCAGCATTTT.

This chain connects TRBV11-3 to TRBJ2-7; 10 positions agree with TRBD2. Per germline, CDR1 SGHNT and CDR2 YENEEA. V gave up 1 base and J gave up 5 bases; unmatched junction bases: 5. The CDR3 runs 15 residues. CDR3: CASSLGALAGDEQYF. The DNA of the CDR3 is TGTGCCAGCAGCTTAGGCGCGCTAGCGGGAGACGAGCAGTACTTC.

The chain is built from TRBV7-2 and TRBJ2-3; 10 bases fit TRBD1. J lost 4 bases, V lost 3 bases, and 1 base had no gene match. CDR1 and CDR2 (germline): SGHTA, FQGNSA. There are 14 residues in the CDR3. CDR3 in amino acids: CASSFGQGADTQYF. The CDR3 DNA reads TGTGCCAGCAGCTTTGGACAGGGGGCAGATACGCAGTATTTT.

The genes are TRBV5-6 and TRBJ1-2; TRBD1 is a possible D gene (5 bases). Germline V gene sequence: CDR1 SGHDT, CDR2 YYEEEE. The CDR3 covers 15 residues. Trimming cost V 4 bases and J 7 bases, with 20 bases left between them. The CDR3 region is CASSPWTLLTVGYTF. The CDR3 DNA is TGTGCCAGCAGCCCCTGGACATTACTCACGGTTGGCTACACCTTC.

The V gene is TRBV6-6, the J gene TRBJ2-2; D is possibly TRBD2 (5 bases). The CDR3 totals 16 residues. Germline-derived CDR1 and CDR2 are MNHNY and SVGAGI (reference sequence). V was cut by 5 bases and J by 2 bases, with 15 bases left in between. In nucleotides, the CDR3 is TGTGCCAGCAGTCCCCTGGCGGGTCTAAACACCGGGGAGCTGTTTTTT. It specifies CASSPLAGLNTGELFF.

The gene calls are TRBV4-1 and TRBJ2-2; 8 bases are a match to TRBD1. The CDR3 consists of 16 residues. Trimming took 2 bases from V and 5 from J; bases not matched to a gene: 7. Germline V CDR1 and CDR2: MGHRA, YSYEKL. CDR3 amino acids: CASSQRTGGWTGELFF. CDR3 coding DNA: TGCGCCAGCAGCCAAAGAACAGGGGGTTGGACCGGGGAGCTGTTTTTT.

The chain links TRBV19 to TRBJ1-5; D perhaps matches TRBD1 (5 bases). The ends were cut back, 5 bases at V and 0 bases at J, with 14 bases in the middle. The germline CDR1 and CDR2 sequences are LNHDA and SQIVND (reference sequence). CDR3 length: 16 residues. The CDR3 sequence: CASSPRQGNSNQPQHF. CDR3 sequence (DNA): TGTGCCAGTAGTCCCCGGCAGGGAAATAGCAATCAGCCCCAGCATTTT.

The chain has TRBV10-1 and TRBJ2-7; 10 nucleotides line up with TRBD2. Germline CDR1 reads WNHNN; CDR2 reads SYGVQD (reference sequence). CDR3 length: 13 residues. J was trimmed by 3 bases and V by 5 bases; bases with no gene match: 1. Here the CDR3 DNA reads TGCGCCAGCAGTCGGACTAGCGGCTACGAGCAGTACTTC. Encoded protein: CASSRTSGYEQYF.

The genes are TRBV5-4 and TRBJ2-2; TRBD2 agrees at 8 bases. Trimming took 7 bases from V and 2 from J; bases not matched to a gene: 4. The CDR3 loop spans 14 amino acids. CDR1 SGHNT and CDR2 YYREEE come from the germline V gene (reference sequence). The DNA of the CDR3 is TGTGCCAGCCGTAGCGGGGTCAACACCGGGGAGCTGTTTTTT. It yields the protein CASRSGVNTGELFF.

The V gene is TRBV10-2, the J gene TRBJ1-4; D gene uncertain. Per the germline V gene, CDR1 is WSHSY and CDR2 is SAAADI. Trimming removed 4 bases at V and 8 bases at J, with 17 bases between. The CDR3 totals 15 residues. In DNA, the CDR3 is TGCGCCAGCAGTGGATCAGTCCCGCGACTAGAAAAACTGTTTTTT. Amino acids: CASSGSVPRLEKLFF.

The gene calls are TRBV14 and TRBJ2-1, with D perhaps TRBD2 (5 bases). CDR1 and CDR2 from the germline V gene are SGHDN and FVKESK. CDR3 length: 17 residues. Trimming pared 4 bases from V and 6 bases from J, leaving 22 bases between. CDR3 sequence (DNA): TGTGCCAGCAGCCCACTCAGTGGCCGGTCGGGAAGCAATGAGCAGTTCTTC. This translates into CASSPLSGRSGSNEQFF.

The chain uses TRBV27 and TRBJ2-5; D unclear. The CDR3 covers 15 residues. Trimming pared 6 bases from V and 1 base from J, leaving 15 bases between. Germline CDR1 reads MNHEY; CDR2 reads SMNVEV (reference sequence). Here the CDR3 DNA reads TGTGCCAGCAGAGGTTCCCTTGGGCGCCAAGAGACCCAGTACTTC. Translating it yields CASRGSLGRQETQYF.

The chain employs TRBV18 and TRBJ1-1; possibly TRBD1 for D (5 bases). Germline V lookup: CDR1 KGHSH, CDR2 LQKENI. Deletions cut 4 bases from V and 3 bases from J, with 9 bases between. The length of the CDR3 is 13 residues. CDR3 DNA sequence: TGTGCCAGCTCACTGAAAGGGGACACTGAAGCTTTCTTT. This translates into CASSLKGDTEAFF.

The chain joins TRBV7-2 to TRBJ2-2; 7 bases are shared with TRBD1. The V and J ends lost 3 bases and 4 bases, in that order; junction bases with no gene match: 5. CDR1 is SGHTA, CDR2 FQGNSA, per germline. This CDR3 contains 15 residues. Here the CDR3 reads CASSFGQAGTGELFF. CDR3 bases: TGTGCCAGCAGCTTCGGACAGGCGGGCACCGGGGAGCTGTTTTTT.

The rearrangement uses TRBV30 and TRBJ2-3; the D gene is possibly TRBD2 (6 bases). The germline V and J ends were trimmed by 1 base and 4 bases, with 12 bases remaining between them. Germline lookup yields CDR1 GTSNPN and CDR2 SVGIG (reference sequence). The CDR3 spans 14 residues. CDR3 nucleotide sequence: TGTGCCTGGAGTGCGACTAGTTTGGCAGATACGCAGTATTTT. This gives the protein CAWSATSLADTQYF.

This clone came up once. The rearrangement uses TRBV2 and TRBJ2-5; TRBD2 agrees at 9 bases. J lost 4 bases, V lost 4 bases, and 4 bases had no gene match. The germline CDR1 and CDR2 sequences are SNHLY and FYNNEI. The CDR3 extends over 14 amino acids. CDR3 in DNA: TGTGCCAGCAGTGGCGGGGGGGCGGGAGAGACCCAGTACTTC. This gives the protein CASSGGGAGETQYF.

This clone was counted once. This chain uses TRBV7-9 with TRBJ1-6; a possible D gene is TRBD1 (6 bases). V shed 5 bases and J shed 5 bases, with 16 bases lying between them. Germline lookup yields CDR1 SEHNR and CDR2 FQNEAQ (reference sequence). The CDR3 runs 16 residues. In DNA form, the CDR3 reads TGTGCCAGCAGCCCGAGCGGGGGGCTAAATAATTCACCCCTCCACTTT. It specifies CASSPSGGLNNSPLHF.

The V gene is TRBV2, the J gene TRBJ2-1, with TRBD2 matching over 8 bases. The V gene end was trimmed by 8 bases and the J gene end by 6 bases; junction bases not matched to a gene: 3. Germline CDR1 reads SNHLY; CDR2 reads FYNNEI. This CDR3 spans 12 amino acids. CDR3 protein: CASRGTSNEQFF. DNA for the CDR3: TGTGCCAGCCGGGGGACTAGCAATGAGCAGTTCTTC.

The chain is built from TRBV28 and TRBJ1-1; D is unresolved. Per the germline V gene, CDR1 is MDHEN and CDR2 is SYDVKM. The CDR3 is made up of 15 amino acids. Deletions cut 7 bases from V and 4 bases from J, with 19 bases between. The CDR3, as DNA: TGTGCCAGCACCCAAGCTGGGTATTGGAGCACTGAAGCTTTCTTT. Protein product: CASTQAGYWSTEAFF.

This chain joins TRBV4-3 and TRBJ1-4; no firm D call. CDR1 is LGHNA and CDR2 is YSLEER in the germline V gene. This CDR3 spans 14 amino acids. V lost 1 base to trimming and J lost 5 bases, with 8 bases between them. CDR3 sequence: CASSQGRANEKLFF. For the CDR3, the DNA is TGCGCCAGCAGCCAAGGGCGGGCGAATGAAAAACTGTTTTTT.

The V call is TRBV11-3, the J call TRBJ2-7; a possible D gene is TRBD1 (6 bases). There are 14 residues in the CDR3. CDR1 and CDR2 from the germline V gene are SGHNT and YENEEA. V dropped 5 bases and J dropped 0 bases, with 11 bases sitting between them. CDR3 coding DNA: TGTGCCAGCAGCCCGAACAGGGCCTCCTACGAGCAGTACTTC. Its protein product is CASSPNRASYEQYF.

This clone was seen once. V is TRBV28 and J is TRBJ2-1; D not certain. Per the germline V gene, CDR1 is MDHEN and CDR2 is SYDVKM. The CDR3 is 13 amino acids. Trimming shortened V by 4 bases and J by 2 bases, and 6 bases separated the two germline ends. CDR3 nucleotide sequence: TGTGCCAGCAGTTATGGCACCTACAATGAGCAGTTCTTC. Amino acid sequence: CASSYGTYNEQFF.

This clone was seen once. The chain combines TRBV11-1 with TRBJ1-1; 7 bases agree with TRBD1. CDR3 length: 17 residues. V gave up 3 bases and J gave up 1 base; unmatched junction bases: 11. Germline V lookup: CDR1 SGHAT, CDR2 FQDESV (reference sequence). CDR3 nucleotides: TGTGCCAGCAGCTTGGGATCGACCGGGACAGCGAACACTGAAGCTTTCTTT. It specifies CASSLGSTGTANTEAFF.